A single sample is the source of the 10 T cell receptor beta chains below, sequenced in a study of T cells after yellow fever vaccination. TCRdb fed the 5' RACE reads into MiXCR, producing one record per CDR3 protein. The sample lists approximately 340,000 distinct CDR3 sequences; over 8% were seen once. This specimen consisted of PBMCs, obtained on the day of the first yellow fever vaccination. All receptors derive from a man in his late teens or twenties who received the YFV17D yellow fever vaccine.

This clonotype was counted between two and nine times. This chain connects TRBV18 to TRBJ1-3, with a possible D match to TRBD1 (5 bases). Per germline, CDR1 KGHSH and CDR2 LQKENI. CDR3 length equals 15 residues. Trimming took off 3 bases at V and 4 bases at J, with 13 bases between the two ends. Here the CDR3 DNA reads TGTGCCAGCTCACCTGATAGACAGATGGGAAACACCATATATTTT. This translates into CASSPDRQMGNTIYF.

The CDR3, as DNA: TGCAGTGCTCCCCGAGCACAGGCCTGGGGTGAGCAGTTCTTC. Its translation is CSAPRAQAWGEQFF. The chain links TRBV20-1 to TRBJ2-1, with a weak D call TRBD1 (5 bases). Germline V lookup: CDR1 DFQATT, CDR2 SNEGSKA (reference sequence). The length of the CDR3 is 14 residues. V lost 5 bases, J lost 9 bases, and 20 bases lay in between.

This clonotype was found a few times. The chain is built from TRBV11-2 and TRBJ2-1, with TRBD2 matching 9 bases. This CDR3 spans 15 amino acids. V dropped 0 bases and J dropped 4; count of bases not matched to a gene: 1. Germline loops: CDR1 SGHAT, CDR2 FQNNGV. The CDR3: CASSLDLAGYNEQFF. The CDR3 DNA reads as TGTGCCAGCAGCTTAGATCTAGCGGGGTACAATGAGCAGTTCTTC.

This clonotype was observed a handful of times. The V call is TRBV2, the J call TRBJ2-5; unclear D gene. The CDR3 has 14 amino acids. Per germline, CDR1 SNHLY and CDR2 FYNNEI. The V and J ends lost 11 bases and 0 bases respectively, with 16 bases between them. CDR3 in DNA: TGTGCCGACCGAGGTCCAAACCACCAAGAGACCCAGTACTTC. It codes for CADRGPNHQETQYF.

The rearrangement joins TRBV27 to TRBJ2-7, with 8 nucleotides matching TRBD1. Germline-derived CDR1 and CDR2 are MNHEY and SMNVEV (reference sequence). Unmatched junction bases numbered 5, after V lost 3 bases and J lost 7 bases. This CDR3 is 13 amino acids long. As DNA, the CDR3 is TGTGCCAGCAGTTTGGACAGGGTTAGGGAGCAGTACTTC. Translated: CASSLDRVREQYF.

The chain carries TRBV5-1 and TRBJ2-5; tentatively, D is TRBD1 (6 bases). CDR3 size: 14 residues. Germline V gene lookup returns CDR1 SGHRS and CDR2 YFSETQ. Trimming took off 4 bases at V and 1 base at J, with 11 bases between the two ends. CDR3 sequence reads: CASSAGESQETQYF. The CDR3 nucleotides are TGCGCCAGCAGCGCAGGGGAGAGCCAAGAGACCCAGTACTTC.

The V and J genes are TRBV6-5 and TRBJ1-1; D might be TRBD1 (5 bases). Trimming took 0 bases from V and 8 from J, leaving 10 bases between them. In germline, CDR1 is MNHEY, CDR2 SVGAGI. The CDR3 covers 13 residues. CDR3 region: CASSYSIGAEAFF. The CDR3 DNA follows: TGTGCCAGCAGTTACTCGATCGGGGCGGAAGCTTTCTTT.

The CDR3 protein is CASSYSSGGAGEQFF. In DNA, the CDR3 is TGTGCCAGCAGTTACTCCAGCGGGGGGGCTGGCGAGCAGTTCTTC. The chain couples TRBV6-5 to TRBJ2-1, with TRBD2 matching 10 bases. The CDR3 totals 15 residues. The germline gives CDR1 MNHEY, CDR2 SVGAGI. V shed 0 bases and J 10 bases; nucleotides not matched to a gene: 6.

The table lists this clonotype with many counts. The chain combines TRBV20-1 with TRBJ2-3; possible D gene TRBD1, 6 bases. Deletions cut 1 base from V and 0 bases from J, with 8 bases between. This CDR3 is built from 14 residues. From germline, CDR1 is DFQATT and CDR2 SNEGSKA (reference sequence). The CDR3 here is CSARAGASTDTQYF. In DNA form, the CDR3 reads TGCAGTGCTAGAGCAGGGGCTAGCACAGATACGCAGTATTTT.

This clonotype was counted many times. The CDR3 DNA follows: TGTGCCAGCAGTTACCGGATCGAGGGGGTGGAGACCCAGTACTTC. This gives the protein CASSYRIEGVETQYF. The chain links TRBV6-5 to TRBJ2-5, with TRBD1 as a possible D gene (6 bases). V dropped 2 bases and J dropped 5 bases, with 15 bases sitting between them. CDR3 length equals 15 residues. The germline gives CDR1 MNHEY, CDR2 SVGAGI.